The next 27 T cell receptor beta chains were all read from a single sample in a study of regulatory T cells in long-lasting Graves disease. Described time point: persistent/refractory GD, antithyroid drugs over 5 years with positive TRAb. PBMCs provided the RNA from which the TCR library was made. With iRepertoire HTBI primers and Arm-PCR of CDR3 regions, TCR beta libraries were built. MiXCR, applied by TCRdb to the multiplex PCR reads, yields one record per CDR3 protein. Among 350,000 to 500,000 distinct CDR3 sequences listed, roughly 21% were seen once. Source: peripheral blood mononuclear cells (PBMCs), taken when the disease was refractory, from a patient treated with antithyroid drugs. The receptors were sampled from a female donor with Graves disease.

This chain uses TRBV20-1 with TRBJ2-2; maybe TRBD2 (6 bases). Germline V lookup: CDR1 DFQATT, CDR2 SNEGSKA (reference sequence). Trimming removed 0 bases at V and 3 bases at J, with 11 bases between. The CDR3 runs to 15 residues. The CDR3 coding sequence is TGCAGTGCTAGAGATCTGCTAGCGTACACCGGGGAGCTGTTTTTT. This codes for CSARDLLAYTGELFF.

V is TRBV19 and J is TRBJ2-2; D call uncertain. V gave up 0 bases and J gave up 5 bases, with 7 bases separating them. In germline, CDR1 is LNHDA, CDR2 SQIVND (reference sequence). The CDR3 is 14 amino acids. The CDR3 bases are TGTGCCAGTAGTATAGATATCCGGACCGGGGAGCTGTTTTTT. Amino acid sequence: CASSIDIRTGELFF.

This clonotype was seen ten or more times. The chain uses TRBV7-3 and TRBJ2-7; the D gene is possibly TRBD1 (8 bases). Between the trimmed V and J ends, which lost 4 bases and 6 bases, there was a span of 13 bases. The CDR3 runs 13 residues. CDR1 is SGHTA and CDR2 is FQGTGA in the germline V gene. The CDR3 nucleotides are TGTGCCAGCAGCTCGACAGGGGAGGGCGAGCAGTACTTC. It is translated as CASSSTGEGEQYF.

The chain recombines TRBV20-1 with TRBJ2-5; TRBD2 agrees at 14 bases. Trimming at V came to 3 bases and at J to 3 bases, leaving 9 bases not matched to a gene. CDR1 and CDR2 from the germline V gene are DFQATT and SNEGSKA (reference sequence). The CDR3 extends over 17 amino acids. In DNA, the CDR3 is TGCAGTGCTAGCGGGTGGGGGACTAGCGGGAGAAAAGAGACCCAGTACTTC. Translated, it gives CSASGWGTSGRKETQYF.

This clonotype was seen many times. This chain uses TRBV29-1 with TRBJ2-7; tentatively, D is TRBD1 (5 bases). The length of the CDR3 is 14 residues. V was cut by 0 bases and J by 6 bases, with 15 bases left in between. Germline assignment: CDR1 SQVTM and CDR2 ANQGSEA. The CDR3: CSVEEGVRGGEQYF. The CDR3 nucleotides read TGCAGCGTTGAAGAAGGGGTACGAGGCGGCGAGCAGTACTTC.

The chain employs TRBV18 and TRBJ2-7, with TRBD1 matching over 7 bases. The CDR3 has 14 amino acids. Germline values: CDR1 KGHSH, CDR2 LQKENI. Trimming at V came to 3 bases and at J to 1 base, leaving 3 bases not matched to a gene. CDR3 nucleotide sequence: TGTGCCAGCTCACCGCGGACAGGTTCCTACGAGCAGTACTTC. Translating it yields CASSPRTGSYEQYF. Filled out from reference TRBV18 and TRBJ2-7, the complete variable domain reads NAGVMQNPRHLVRRRGQEARLRCSPMKGHSHVYWYRQLPEEGLKFMVYLQKENIIDESGMPKERFSAEFPKEGPSILRIQQVVRGDSAAYFCASSPRTGSYEQYFGPGTRLTVT.

This clonotype was detected a few times. The gene calls are TRBV25-1 and TRBJ2-3, with a tentative D call TRBD2 (6 bases). Between the trimmed V and J ends, which lost 3 bases and 4 bases, there was a span of 17 bases. This CDR3 has 16 residues. Germline CDR1 is MGHDK and CDR2 is SYGVNS. This CDR3 is CASSDPGRDLADTQYF. As DNA, the CDR3 is TGTGCCAGCAGTGACCCCGGCAGGGACTTGGCAGATACGCAGTATTTT.

The chain couples TRBV4-1 to TRBJ2-5, with 9 nucleotides matching TRBD2. After removal of 4 bases from V and 3 bases from J, the junction contained 6 bases not matched to a gene. The length of the CDR3 is 15 residues. Germline values: CDR1 MGHRA, CDR2 YSYEKL. CDR3 amino acids: CASSPIAGVEETQYF. The CDR3 bases are TGCGCCAGCAGCCCGATAGCGGGAGTCGAAGAGACCCAGTACTTC.

This clonotype showed up just a few times. The chain links TRBV10-1 to TRBJ2-7, with 12 bases matching TRBD2. Germline CDR1 is WNHNN and CDR2 is SYGVQD (reference sequence). This CDR3 contains 14 residues. J gave up 6 bases and V 8 bases, and 8 bases lay outside the gene matches. DNA of the CDR3: TGCGCCAGCTCTTGGACTAGCGGGGTATCCGAGCAGTACTTC. It is translated as CASSWTSGVSEQYF.

This clonotype was seen many times. The rearrangement uses TRBV6-1 and TRBJ1-2, with a possible D match to TRBD1 (6 bases). This CDR3 has 14 amino acids. V dropped 7 bases and J dropped 4 bases, with 16 bases sitting between them. Per the germline V gene, CDR1 is MNHNS and CDR2 is SASEGT. Here the CDR3 reads CASIRGGLSYGYTF. DNA of the CDR3: TGTGCCAGCATTCGGGGGGGGCTCAGCTATGGCTACACCTTC.

This clonotype was observed many times. The rearrangement links TRBV6-5 to TRBJ1-1; D is perhaps TRBD1 (6 bases). V shed 0 bases and J shed 6 bases, with 14 bases lying between them. Germline V lookup: CDR1 MNHEY, CDR2 SVGAGI. The CDR3 length is 15 residues. In nucleotides, the CDR3 is TGTGCCAGCAGTTACTCCACCGACACAGGGTCTGAAGCTTTCTTT. Translation: CASSYSTDTGSEAFF.

This clonotype appeared a few times. The chain combines TRBV5-1 with TRBJ2-7; TRBD2 agrees at 12 bases. The ends lost 4 bases at V and 7 bases at J; junction bases unmatched: 6. The germline CDR1 and CDR2 sequences are SGHRS and YFSETQ. This CDR3 region has 14 residues. The CDR3 DNA sequence: TGCGCCAGCAGCCTGAGACTAGCGGGAGATGAGCAGTACTTC. Protein sequence: CASSLRLAGDEQYF.

The CDR3 DNA is TGTGCCAGCAGTGAGAGGACGGGTAACGGGGAGCTGTTTTTT. This gives the protein CASSERTGNGELFF. This chain connects TRBV6-4 to TRBJ2-2, with no clear D. The germline V and J ends were trimmed by 3 bases and 7 bases, with 12 bases remaining between them. Looked up from germline, CDR1 is MRHNA and CDR2 is SNTAGT. The CDR3 length is 14 residues.

In the case of this clonotype: This may be a read error: a much more frequent sequence differs by one nucleotide. The chain is built from TRBV11-2 and TRBJ2-5; maybe TRBD1 (5 bases). The CDR3 totals 15 residues. CDR1 and CDR2 (germline): SGHAT, FQNNGV. With 6 bases removed from V and 0 bases from J, the gap between germline ends came to 14 bases. This CDR3 is CASRPVTGNQETQYF. The CDR3 DNA is TGTGCCAGCAGGCCGGTAACAGGCAACCAAGAGACCCAGTACTTC. Complete variable domain (other parts from reference TRBV11-2 and TRBJ2-5): EAGVAQSPRYKIIEKRQSVAFWCNPISGHATLYWYQQILGQGPKLLIQFQNNGVVDDSQLPKDRFSAERLKGVDSTLKIQPAKLEDSAVYLCASRPVTGNQETQYFGPGTRLLVL.

The gene calls are TRBV20-1 and TRBJ2-7, with unresolved D. The CDR3 extends over 11 amino acids. Trimming stripped 4 bases from V and 5 bases from J, with 9 bases between. CDR1 is DFQATT and CDR2 is SNEGSKA in the germline V gene (reference sequence). CDR3 nucleotide sequence: TGCAGTGCTACCAGCGTCGACGAGCAGTACTTC. This sequence encodes CSATSVDEQYF.

This clonotype was counted between two and nine times. This chain links TRBV20-1 with TRBJ2-1; D gene ambiguous. Trimming shortened V by 8 bases and J by 6 bases, and 17 bases separated the two germline ends. CDR3 length: 13 amino acids. Germline assignment: CDR1 DFQATT and CDR2 SNEGSKA (reference sequence). CDR3 sequence reads: CSPSIPPTNEQFF. As DNA, the CDR3 is TGCAGTCCGAGTATCCCCCCCACCAATGAGCAGTTCTTC.

Many counts were recorded for this clonotype. An end of the junction differs from the germline gene, which may be a read error. The chain joins TRBV28 to TRBJ2-7, with a weak D call TRBD2 (7 bases). The CDR3 extends over 15 amino acids. Germline V gene lookup returns CDR1 MDHEN and CDR2 SYDVKM. The CDR3 DNA sequence: TGTGCCAGCAGTTTAGAACTTGGGGGGGCCTACGAGCAATACTTC. Translation gives CASSLELGGAYEQYF.

This clonotype was recorded at least ten times. The DNA of the CDR3 is TGCAGTGCTACAGGGACGACCGGGGAGCTGTTTTTT. Translation: CSATGTTGELFF. The chain employs TRBV20-1 and TRBJ2-2; D possibly uses TRBD1 or TRBD2 (5 bases each). Germline-derived CDR1 and CDR2 are DFQATT and SNEGSKA (reference sequence). The V and J ends lost 4 bases and 5 bases respectively, with 8 bases between them. This CDR3 comprises 12 residues.

Remarks on this clonotype: It may be a read error: a sequence one base away is much more abundant. The conserved final phenylalanine or tryptophan is absent from the CDR3, which likely points to a read error. The J gene is TRBJ1-1, the V gene TRBV13; the D gene is possibly TRBD1 (5 bases). Looked up from germline, CDR1 is PRHDT and CDR2 is FYEKMQ (reference sequence). Trimming removed 0 bases at V and 3 bases at J, with 5 bases between. The CDR3 extends over 13 amino acids. The CDR3 reads CASSLGTDTEAFS. As DNA, the CDR3 is TGTGCCAGCAGCTTAGGGACAGACACTGAAGCTTTCTCT.

V usage is TRBV2 and J usage is TRBJ2-5; D is unclear. The CDR3 loop spans 13 amino acids. Germline V gene sequence: CDR1 SNHLY, CDR2 FYNNEI. Trimming cost V 3 bases and J 5 bases, with 10 bases left between them. CDR3 sequence (DNA): TGTGCCAGCAGTGATCCCTCTGCCGAGACCCAGTACTTC. It yields the protein CASSDPSAETQYF.

The rearrangement joins TRBV3-1 to TRBJ2-7; D is perhaps TRBD1 or TRBD2 (5 bases each). The CDR3 contains 18 residues. V shed 2 bases and J shed 0 bases, with 20 bases lying between them. CDR1 and CDR2 (germline): LGHDT, YNNKEL (reference sequence). The CDR3 nucleotides read TGTGCCAGCAGCCAATTCGGGATAGAGGGGATCCCCTCCTACGAGCAGTACTTC. Translating gives CASSQFGIEGIPSYEQYF.

To note about this clonotype: A clone one base away is much larger, so this may be a read error. The chain couples TRBV24-1 to TRBJ2-5; perhaps TRBD2 as D (5 bases). The CDR3 sequence is 13 residues long. From germline, CDR1 is KGHDR and CDR2 SFDVKD. The CDR3 here is CATSEAGSEAQYF. In DNA form, the CDR3 reads TGTGCCACCAGTGAGGCGGGTTCAGAGGCCCAGTACTTC.

This clonotype showed up many times. The genes are TRBV27 and TRBJ1-2; 7 bases align to TRBD1. This CDR3 comprises 14 residues. The J segment lost 3 bases and the V segment lost 4 bases, leaving 5 bases of the junction unmatched. Germline CDR1 is MNHEY and CDR2 is SMNVEV (reference sequence). The CDR3 sequence: CASSSTGTDYGYTF. The CDR3 region has the DNA TGTGCCAGCAGTTCGACAGGGACGGACTATGGCTACACCTTC.

V gene TRBV14 combines with J gene TRBJ2-7; 12 bases agree with TRBD2. Trimming cost V 4 bases and J 3 bases; bases outside gene matches: 7. From germline, CDR1 is SGHDN and CDR2 FVKESK. The CDR3 runs to 16 residues. Here the CDR3 reads CASSRTSGNLYYEQYF. DNA of the CDR3: TGTGCCAGCAGCCGGACTAGCGGGAATCTGTACTACGAGCAGTACTTC.

This clonotype was observed at least ten times. CDR3: CASSQEDQGWEPQHF. CDR3 bases: TGTGCCAGCAGCCAAGAGGATCAGGGATGGGAGCCCCAGCATTTT. V usage is TRBV3-1 and J usage is TRBJ1-5; a weak D match, TRBD1 (5 bases). V lost 0 bases, J lost 8 bases, and 14 bases lay in between. Germline CDR1 LGHDT, CDR2 YNNKEL (reference sequence). The CDR3 runs 15 residues. Complete variable domain (other parts from reference TRBV3-1 and TRBJ1-5): DTAVSQTPKYLVTQMGNDKSIKCEQNLGHDTMYWYKQDSKKFLKIMFSYNNKELIINETVPNRFSPKSPDKAHLNLHINSLELGDSAVYFCASSQEDQGWEPQHFGDGTRLSIL.

The V gene is TRBV20-1, the J gene TRBJ1-1, with 8 nucleotides matching TRBD1. This CDR3 spans 15 amino acids. Germline lookup yields CDR1 DFQATT and CDR2 SNEGSKA (reference sequence). V shed 6 bases and J 2 bases; nucleotides not matched to a gene: 11. CDR3 sequence reads: CSAQRDRTYNTEAFF. CDR3 bases: TGCAGTGCGCAGAGGGACAGGACATACAACACTGAAGCTTTCTTT.

In its sample, this clonotype was seen many times. The chain joins TRBV3-1 to TRBJ1-1; D is unresolved. The CDR3 has 12 residues. V was pared by 4 bases and J by 4 bases, with 7 bases between. Germline V gene data show CDR1 as LGHDT and CDR2 as YNNKEL (reference sequence). CDR3 in amino acids: CASSPLPTEAFF. CDR3 sequence (DNA): TGTGCCAGCAGCCCTCTCCCCACTGAAGCTTTCTTT.